The source of this T cell receptor beta chain is a study of T cell responses to AZD1222 COVID-19 vaccine. Using immunoSEQ multiplex PCR, the repertoire was profiled, and TCRdb retains in-frame clones only, with some absent. Of fewer than 120,000 clones in the sample, approximately 90% were seen once. Second doses that came at about 4 or about 12 weeks were put together. Of note for this clone: Its antigen remains unidentified.

Points from the study as a whole: Only six people who got AZD1222 tested seropositive at baseline.

This sequence was found in an adult who received the AZD1222 COVID-19 vaccine. The starting material was peripheral blood, obtained 28 days after the second AZD1222 dose.

CDR3 residues: CASSVNLNYEQYF. The CDR3 bases are TGTGCCAGCAGCGTCAACCTAAATTACGAGCAGTACTTC. The chain recombines TRBV5-6 with TRBJ2-7; unclear D gene. The CDR3 spans 13 residues. Per the germline V gene, CDR1 is SGHDT and CDR2 is YYEEEE. V lost 4 bases and J 4 bases, leaving 12 bases between the germline ends.